This T cell receptor (beta chain) was identified during a study of EBV T-cell therapy then PD-1 blockade in nasopharyngeal carcinoma (TCRdb year 2021). This clone was counted a few times. Its binding antigen is unknown. No much larger clonotype is one base removed from it; base qualities were not supplied. The Qiagen DNeasy Kit was used to extract genomic DNA from the sorted cells. Deep sequencing of the TCR beta chain was done on the immunoSEQ platform. Concerning the study's data processing: The immunoSEQ Analyzer software was used to analyze the repertoire data. TCRdb retrieved this table from immuneACCESS and kept in-frame rearrangements only. Not all clones are present; in checked studies, unresolved V genes account for under half, and no reason is known for the remainder. V, J and clone size are taken as reported in that table, and D and trimming were inferred from the DNA itself. The sample table records 19,000 or so clones; 65% to 85% of these occur just once. The ten largest account for 25% to 30% of the sample.

V loses 2 bases of germline sequence and J loses 2 bases, and the interval between the two ends is 8 bases. The CDR3 numbers 14 residues from cysteine through phenylalanine. Just CDR3 DNA is preserved here, 42 bases in frame from base 1. For CDR1 and CDR2, the germline V gene lists MRHNA and SNTAGT. The meaning of the sample's treatment or condition label: AdE1-LMPpoly-expanded autologous EBV-specific T-cell therapy followed by anti-PD-1 nivolumab. This material consisted of CD8+ T cells from blood, taken at day 0 from a patient whose treatment included autologous EBV-specific T cells and nivolumab. The receptor chain draws on TRBV6-4 and TRBJ2-3; 6 matching bases give a weak D call of TRBD1. The receptor's source is a man aged 35-49 years with nasopharyngeal carcinoma. The CDR3 corresponds to CASSDGTNTDTQYF. The DNA sequence follows: TGTGCCAGCAGTGACGGGACAAACACAGATACGCAGTATTTT.